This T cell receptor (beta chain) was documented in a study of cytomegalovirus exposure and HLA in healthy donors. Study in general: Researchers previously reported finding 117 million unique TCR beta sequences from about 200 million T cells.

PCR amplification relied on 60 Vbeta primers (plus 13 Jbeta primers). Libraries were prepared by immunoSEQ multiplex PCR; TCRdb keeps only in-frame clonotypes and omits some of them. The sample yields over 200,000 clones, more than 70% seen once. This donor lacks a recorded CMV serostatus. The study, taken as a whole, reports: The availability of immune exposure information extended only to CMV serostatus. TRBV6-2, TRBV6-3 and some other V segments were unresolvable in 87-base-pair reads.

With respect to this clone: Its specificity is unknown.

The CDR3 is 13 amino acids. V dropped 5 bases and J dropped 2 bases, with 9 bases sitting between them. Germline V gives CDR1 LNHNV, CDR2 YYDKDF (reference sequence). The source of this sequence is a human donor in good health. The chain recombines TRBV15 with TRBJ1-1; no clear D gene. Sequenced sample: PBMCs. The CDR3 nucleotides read TGTGCCACCAGCCGACACCTTAACACTGAAGCTTTCTTT. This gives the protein CATSRHLNTEAFF.